The TCR beta chain described here comes from a study of CD8 T cells in ankylosing spondylitis. Each TCR beta library was made by quantitative 5'-RACE that incorporated molecular barcodes. TCRdb re-called the 5' RACE reads with MiXCR, one entry per CDR3 protein. In the table there are hundreds of thousands of distinct CDR3 sequences, 15% to 25% of which are singletons. Germline CDR1 is MGHRA and CDR2 is YSYEKL. This CDR3 region has 15 residues. V shed 4 bases and J 2 bases; nucleotides not matched to a gene: 7. Points from the study as a whole: Disease-linked clones were CD8+ and relatively rare in peripheral blood. The authors reported significant enrichment of disease-linked clones in matched ankylosing spondylitis synovial fluid. Typical of ankylosing spondylitis blood, it appeared, was a TCR beta motif of eight highly homologous variants.

There are a few counts of this clonotype. The antigen is undetermined. The chain joins TRBV4-1 to TRBJ2-7; 8 bases are shared with TRBD2. Sequenced sample: blood, either unsorted or a sorted T cell fraction (not recorded which). This sequence originates from a male donor with ankylosing spondylitis or in good health (not recorded which). CDR3 region: CASSRSIAGTYEQYV. CDR3 in DNA: TGCGCCAGCAGCCGTAGTATAGCGGGAACCTACGAGCAGTACGTC.